The 18 T cell receptor beta chains presented below share a single source sample, sequenced in a study of shared clonotypes between healthy human individuals. TCRdb's copy holds only in-frame clones and misses some; the assay was immunoSEQ multiplex PCR. The repertoire holds 2 million to 2.5 million clones, with just under 95% as singletons. The sample consisted of naive CD4+ T cells from PBMCs. Subset: CD45RA+ positively selected. The origin of the receptors is a man aged 18 to 30 in good health. Some clones in this sample may be carry-over from other donors' samples.

The chain couples TRBV25-1 to TRBJ2-1, with D maybe TRBD2 (5 bases). The CDR3 contains 12 residues. Germline loops: CDR1 MGHDK, CDR2 SYGVNS. The ends were cut back, 4 bases at V and 9 bases at J, with 10 bases in the middle. Here the CDR3 reads CASSAGGAEQFF. CDR3 DNA: TGTGCCAGCAGTGCTGGAGGTGCTGAGCAGTTCTTC.

CDR3 in DNA: TGTGCCAGCAAGTGGACAGGGGGCGGCGAGCAGTACTTC. As protein: CASKWTGGGEQYF. The V call is TRBV27, the J call TRBJ2-7, with 11 bases lining up with TRBD1. Germline-derived CDR1 and CDR2 are MNHEY and SMNVEV (reference sequence). CDR3 length: 13 residues. V trimming: 7 bases; J trimming: 6 bases; junction bases outside the gene matches: 5.

This rearrangement joins TRBV6-6 to TRBJ1-1; no reliable D call. V lost 2 bases and J lost 3, with 4 bases in between. This CDR3 region has 12 residues. Germline CDR1 is MNHNY and CDR2 is SVGAGI (reference sequence). CDR3: CASSYVDTEAFF. The CDR3 region has the DNA TGTGCCAGCAGTTACGTGGACACTGAAGCTTTCTTT.

The CDR3 DNA reads TGTGCCAGCTCACCACAGAAGTTGTCAGATACGCAGTATTTT. This codes for CASSPQKLSDTQYF. The rearrangement links TRBV18 to TRBJ2-3; D is uncertain. Germline V lookup: CDR1 KGHSH, CDR2 LQKENI. There are 14 residues in the CDR3. Trimming pared 1 base from V and 4 bases from J, leaving 9 bases between.

The chain links TRBV28 to TRBJ2-7; tentatively, D is TRBD1 or TRBD2 (6 bases each). CDR1 MDHEN and CDR2 SYDVKM come from the germline V gene. The V gene lost 8 bases and the J gene lost 0 bases, with 20 bases spanning the gap. This CDR3 is 16 amino acids long. The CDR3 is CASGGKQGGGSYEQYF. The CDR3 coding sequence is TGTGCCAGCGGGGGGAAACAGGGTGGAGGCTCCTACGAGCAGTACTTC. The full variable domain, its missing parts supplied by reference TRBV28 and TRBJ2-7, is DVKVTQSSRYLVKRTGEKVFLECVQDMDHENMFWYRQDPGLGLRLIYFSYDVKMKEKGDIPEGYSVSREKKERFSLILESASTNQTSMYLCASGGKQGGGSYEQYFGPGTRLTVT.

V and J are TRBV7-2 and TRBJ2-3, with TRBD2 identical over 10 bases. This CDR3 contains 17 residues. The junction had 10 bases not matched to a gene; V was cut back by 1 base and J by 6 bases. The germline gives CDR1 SGHTA, CDR2 FQGNSA. The CDR3 DNA reads TGTGCCAGCAGCTTAGGACGGACTAGCGGATTTGTTGATACGCAGTATTTT. Residues: CASSLGRTSGFVDTQYF.

The V call is TRBV30, the J call TRBJ1-5; unclear D gene. Trimming pared 3 bases from V and 1 base from J, leaving 16 bases between. CDR3 size: 16 residues. Germline-derived CDR1 and CDR2 are GTSNPN and SVGIG (reference sequence). The DNA of the CDR3 is TGTGCCTGGAGCCGTTCCGGGATAACGAGCAATCAGCCCCAGCATTTT. Protein: CAWSRSGITSNQPQHF.

The chain employs TRBV28 and TRBJ1-2; D is ambiguous. CDR1 MDHEN and CDR2 SYDVKM come from the germline V gene. CDR3 length: 16 residues. Deletions cut 6 bases from V and 4 bases from J, with 21 bases between. CDR3 in DNA: TGTGCCAGCAGCAAAACGAGGCCGCAGCTTGGCTATGGCTACACCTTC. This gives the protein CASSKTRPQLGYGYTF.

The chain combines TRBV4-1 with TRBJ2-3, with a tentative D call TRBD2 (6 bases). The CDR3 covers 16 residues. V lost 0 bases, J lost 0 bases, and 10 bases lay in between. Looked up from germline, CDR1 is MGHRA and CDR2 is YSYEKL. In nucleotides, the CDR3 is TGCGCCAGCAGCCAAGAAGTAGCGGCTAGCACAGATACGCAGTATTTT. Its protein is CASSQEVAASTDTQYF.

V gene TRBV6-6 combines with J gene TRBJ1-1, with 12 nucleotides matching TRBD1. CDR3 length equals 12 residues. CDR1 is MNHNY and CDR2 is SVGAGI in the germline V gene (reference sequence). Trimming took 6 bases from V and 11 from J; bases not matched to a gene: 4. CDR3 sequence reads: CASRGTGGWAFF. The CDR3 nucleotides read TGTGCCAGCAGGGGGACAGGGGGCTGGGCTTTCTTT.

The CDR3 is CSVLTGTEAFF. CDR3 nucleotides: TGCAGCGTGCTGACGGGGACTGAAGCTTTCTTT. The V call is TRBV29-1, the J call TRBJ1-1; no reliable D call. V lost 6 bases and J lost 5, with 10 bases in between. Germline values: CDR1 SQVTM, CDR2 ANQGSEA. This CDR3 spans 11 amino acids.

The chain couples TRBV7-2 to TRBJ2-1; D unclear. CDR3 length: 14 amino acids. The V gene's germline CDR1 is SGHTA and CDR2 FQGNSA. Trimming stripped 4 bases from V and 7 bases from J, with 14 bases between. The CDR3 nucleotides read TGTGCCAGCAGCTCGCTTTCGGGCTCTAATGAGCAGTTCTTC. This codes for CASSSLSGSNEQFF.

The CDR3 is CASSIGQLRGGYTF. CDR3 DNA sequence: TGTGCCAGCAGCATTGGACAGTTGAGGGGTGGCTACACCTTC. The genes are TRBV28 and TRBJ1-2; perhaps TRBD1 as D (6 bases). This CDR3 comprises 14 residues. The V and J ends lost 6 bases and 7 bases respectively, with 18 bases between them. CDR1 and CDR2 from the germline V gene are MDHEN and SYDVKM.

This rearrangement joins TRBV29-1 to TRBJ1-2; perhaps TRBD1 as D (5 bases). Per germline, CDR1 SQVTM and CDR2 ANQGSEA. The germline V and J ends were trimmed by 8 bases and 4 bases, with 20 bases remaining between them. CDR3 size: 14 residues. For the CDR3, the DNA is TGCAGCTCGTTGTCGGTTACAGGACTCTATGGCTACACCTTC. Encoded protein: CSSLSVTGLYGYTF.

About this clone itself: Other nucleotide sequences in the sample specify the same CDR3. This chain uses TRBV30 with TRBJ2-1, with a tentative D call TRBD2 (6 bases). Trimming shortened V by 2 bases and J by 1 base, and 9 bases separated the two germline ends. CDR1 is GTSNPN and CDR2 is SVGIG in the germline V gene (reference sequence). The CDR3 spans 14 residues. The CDR3 loop reads CAWSRGSSYNEQFF. The CDR3 DNA sequence: TGTGCCTGGAGTCGGGGGAGTTCCTACAATGAGCAGTTCTTC.

The chain has TRBV5-1 and TRBJ1-2; D is unresolved. The CDR3 is 14 residues long. Germline V gene data show CDR1 as SGHRS and CDR2 as YFSETQ. V was shortened by 1 base and J by 7 bases, with 14 bases between the two germline ends. CDR3 in DNA: TGCGCCAGCAGCTTGTCTTCTTCGGTTCCTGGCTACACCTTC. Its protein product is CASSLSSSVPGYTF.

The chain carries TRBV19 and TRBJ2-7; 7 bases align to TRBD2. CDR1 is LNHDA and CDR2 is SQIVND in the germline V gene (reference sequence). This CDR3 has 15 residues. The ends lost 3 bases at V and 2 bases at J; junction bases unmatched: 7. The chain's CDR3 is CASSIVAGRTYEQYF. CDR3 sequence (DNA): TGTGCCAGTAGTATTGTAGCGGGTCGTACCTACGAGCAGTACTTC.

The CDR3 DNA reads as TGTGCCAGCAGTTACTCGAGTCCCCCCAGGGGGGGTGAAGCTTTCTTT. It specifies CASSYSSPPRGGEAFF. This rearrangement joins TRBV6-5 to TRBJ1-1; 7 nucleotides align to TRBD1. There are 16 residues in the CDR3. The trim removed 0 bases at V and 7 bases at J, leaving 11 bases unmatched. The germline V gene encodes CDR1 MNHEY and CDR2 SVGAGI.